The TCR beta chain under discussion was sequenced for a study of blood T cell repertoires in COVID-19 (dated by TCRdb to the early 2020s). Regarding the study in general: Collaborator samples came from the United States, Italy and Spain and covered acute and convalescent phases of COVID-19. The material from the prospective study consisted of cDNA or gDNA derived from T cells, B-cell-depleted T cells, or PBMCs. The dataset comprised deeply sampled blood TCRbeta repertoires from subjects exposed to, actively infected with, or recovered from COVID-19. The repertoires were made available in a free public database intended to serve as a resource for research on the immune response to SARS-CoV-2. The samples were drawn from two sources: the first 160 participants of the ongoing ImmuneRACE study, and 1,000 to 1,500 subjects contributed by 6 global collaborators. A de-identified subject ID, COVID-19 status, age in years and sex were almost always included in the sample metadata. Where available, HLA class I and class II types were obtained from metadata supplied by the sample provider rather than from assay-based typing.

One collaborating source in Seattle enrolled patients while the patients were actively infected and followed the patients over time throughout the course of disease. Collaborating institutions collected whole blood in K2EDTA tubes following their own protocols. For TCRbeta analysis, collaborator samples were shipped as frozen whole blood, as isolated PBMCs, or as DNA extracted from either sample type. In the case of this clone: The antigen this receptor binds is unknown. There are no base qualities to consult, and no much larger clone falls within one base.

CDR1 and CDR2 are read off the germline V gene (reference sequence) as MNHEY and SMNVEV. Reading from cysteine to phenylalanine, the CDR3 counts 14 amino acids. Just the 42-base CDR3 DNA is kept, in frame starting at base 1. Trimming at the junction amounts to 4 bases on V and 3 bases on J, and the germline ends lie 12 bases apart. General study outcomes and caveats: The quantity of clinical and demographic metadata differed by source and by participant and was supplied without curation.

TCRbeta CDR3 regions were amplified from genomic DNA using the immunoSEQ Assay, a bias-controlled multiplex PCR. The study's own analysis went as follows. The number of nucleated cells in each sample was estimated by amplification of reference gene primers within the assay. Sequence reads were collapsed and filtered to measure the absolute abundance of every unique TCRbeta CDR3 rearrangement. Productive Simpson clonality was computed per sample as the square root of Simpson's diversity index over productive rearrangements. In TCRdb, the immuneACCESS table is reduced to in-frame sequences with V and J assigned. These tables do not hold every clone; where another copy was compared, an unresolved V gene accounts for under half, and the others remain unexplained. The V and J calls and clone size are taken from that table; D and trimming were inferred from the DNA. The sample profile shows approximately 400,000 clones; about 91% of them were found once. Of the sample, over 10% falls within the top ten clones.

The rearrangement combines TRBV27 with TRBJ1-1, with the D gene call left open. This TCR derives from a woman in her forties or fifties with COVID-19, enrolled during active disease. Sequencing was done on a sample of peripheral blood. The CDR3 here reads CASSSWARDTEAFF. The DNA reads as follows: TGTGCCAGCAGTTCCTGGGCCCGTGACACTGAAGCTTTCTTT.